This is a list of T cell receptor beta chains from one sample in a study of blood T cell repertoires in COVID-19. The method was immunoSEQ multiplex PCR; TCRdb's version includes in-frame clones alone and lacks a portion of them. The table records fewer than 350,000 clones, roughly nine tenths of them present only once. The sequenced sample was peripheral blood. The receptors come from a woman aged 55-70 years with COVID-19, enrolled during active disease. Both conserved end residues are part of each CDR3. The order of the fields is V gene, J gene, clone size, D gene, CDR3 DNA, CDR3 protein. A D gene is named only where the DNA matches it firmly. The listing skips clone size in some rows; elsewhere it reads once, few, many or a size class.

>TRBV5-8|TRBJ1-2|.|.
TGTGCCAGCAGCTTGGCATCGGGGTTTTATGGCTACACCTTC
CASSLASGFYGYTF
>TRBV24-1|TRBJ1-1|.|TRBD1
TGTGCCACCTCAAACCGGGACAGGGGGGGGAACACTGAAGCTTTCTTT
CATSNRDRGGNTEAFF
>TRBV9|TRBJ2-5|.|.
TGTGCCAGCAGCGTAGGAGGGTGGGAGACCCAGTACTTC
CASSVGGWETQYF
>TRBV15|TRBJ2-2|.|.
TGTGCCACCAGCAGGCCGGTATTTGGGAACACCGGGGAGCTGTTTTTT
CATSRPVFGNTGELFF
>TRBV5-6|TRBJ2-2|.|TRBD2
TGTGCCAGCAGGCCGGGAGGGTTCCCCGGGGAGCTGTTTTTT
CASRPGGFPGELFF
>TRBV6-5|TRBJ2-1|.|TRBD2
TGTGCCAGCAGTTACCAAGGACTAGCGTCCTACAATGAGCAGTTCTTC
CASSYQGLASYNEQFF
>TRBV2|TRBJ2-5|.|.
TGTGCCAGCAGTGAATGGAGGGGGGGCTTTGAGACCCAGTACTTC
CASSEWRGGFETQYF
>TRBV4-1|TRBJ2-7|.|.
TGCGCCAGCAGCCAAGACCCAGACAACCAGGGGACCTACGAGCAGTACTTC
CASSQDPDNQGTYEQYF
>TRBV2|TRBJ1-5|.|.
TGTGCCAGCAGTGATGCAGGGGTCCAGCCCCAGCATTTT
CASSDAGVQPQHF
>TRBV5-1|TRBJ1-6|.|.
TGCGCCAGCAGCCCCCGAGGGAGCTCCTATAATTCACCCCTCCACTTT
CASSPRGSSYNSPLHF
>TRBV5-4|TRBJ2-2|.|.
TGTGCCAGCAGCTTGGCCACGGGGAGGAACACCGGGGAGCTGTTTTTT
CASSLATGRNTGELFF
>TRBV6-5|TRBJ1-2|.|.
TGTGCCAGCAGTTATTCCCGGGAGAACTATGGCTACACCTTC
CASSYSRENYGYTF
>TRBV5-1|TRBJ1-6|.|.
TGCGCCAGCAGCTTGAGTTTACAGGGAGGGTCCTATAATTCACCCCTCCACTTT
CASSLSLQGGSYNSPLHF
>TRBV6-1|TRBJ1-5|.|.
TGTGCCAGCAGTGAGACATCCATCGGGGGGAGCAATCAGCCCCAGCATTTT
CASSETSIGGSNQPQHF
>TRBV2|TRBJ2-4|.|.
TGTGCCAGCAGTGAGGGGGGATACATTCAGTACTTC
CASSEGGYIQYF
>TRBV10-1|TRBJ1-2|few|.
TGCGCCAGCGGGGGGGTTAGAAGGCAGAATGGCTACACCTTC
CASGGVRRQNGYTF
>TRBV5-1|TRBJ1-6|once|TRBD1
TGCGCCAGCAGCTTTCTGGGACAGGGGAAAAATTCACCCCTCCACTTT
CASSFLGQGKNSPLHF
>TRBV18|TRBJ1-6|.|TRBD1
TGTGCCAGCTCAGTGGACAGGGCTTATAATTCACCCCTCCACTTT
CASSVDRAYNSPLHF
>TRBV9|TRBJ2-1|.|.
TGTGCCAGCAGCGATAGCGGAAGCTCCTACAATGAGCAGTTCTTC
CASSDSGSSYNEQFF
>TRBV6-6|TRBJ2-3|.|TRBD1
TGTGCCAGCAGTCGACTACAGGGGCCCACAGATACGCAGTATTTT
CASSRLQGPTDTQYF
>TRBV20-1|TRBJ1-1|.|.
TGCAGTGGGAGGGAATATACTGAAGCTTTCTTT
CSGREYTEAFF
>TRBV6-5|TRBJ1-5|.|TRBD1
TGTGCCAGCAGCATGGACAGGGGGCCATATCAGCCCCAGCATTTT
CASSMDRGPYQPQHF
>TRBV5-3|TRBJ2-5|.|TRBD2
TGTGCCAGAAGCTTGGATGTACTAGCGGGAAACGAGAAGGAGACCCAGTACTTC
CARSLDVLAGNEKETQYF
>TRBV6-4|TRBJ1-2|.|TRBD1
TGTGCCAGCAGTGACGGTAACAGGGGTACGTCTGGCTACACCTTC
CASSDGNRGTSGYTF
>TRBV10-3|TRBJ1-1|.|.
TGTGCCATCAGCCTCTCCGGCACTGAAGCTTTCTTT
CAISLSGTEAFF
>TRBV11-2|TRBJ1-6|.|.
TGTGCCAGCAGCCCCGGAGGTCCGGGTTCACCCCTCCACTTT
CASSPGGPGSPLHF
>TRBV3-1/TRBV3-2|TRBJ1-1|.|.
TGTGCCAGCAGCAAGTCTCCGGGGAGCGACACTGAAGCTTTCTTT
CASSKSPGSDTEAFF
>TRBV2|TRBJ1-5|.|.
TGTGCCAGCAGTGAAGGCGGGGGCGTTGGGGTTTATCAGCCCCAGCATTTT
CASSEGGGVGVYQPQHF
>TRBV18|TRBJ1-5|.|.
TGTGCCAGCTCGGAGGTCGGGGGAGGCAATCAGCCCCAGCATTTT
CASSEVGGGNQPQHF
>TRBV7-8|TRBJ1-2|.|.
TGTGCCAGCAGCTTATTAAATCGACTGGATAACTATGGCTACACCTTC
CASSLLNRLDNYGYTF
>TRBV19|TRBJ1-5|.|.
TGTGCCAGTAGTACGTCGGGGTCTCGGTGGAGCAATCAGCCCCAGCATTTT
CASSTSGSRWSNQPQHF
>TRBV19|TRBJ1-6|.|TRBD1
TGTGCCAGTATGCGGACAGGGGGCTTTGGTAATTCACCCCTCCACTTT
CASMRTGGFGNSPLHF
>TRBV9|TRBJ2-1|.|TRBD2
TGTGCCAGCAGCGTTACTCTCCTAGCGGGGGGCGGGAATGAGCAGTTCTTC
CASSVTLLAGGGNEQFF
>TRBV28|TRBJ1-4|.|TRBD1
TGTGCCAGCAGTTTAGGGACAGCAAATGAAAAACTGTTTTTT
CASSLGTANEKLFF
>TRBV10-3|TRBJ1-6|.|TRBD1
TGTGCCATCAGTGAACAGGGGGGAAATTCACCCCTCCACTTT
CAISEQGGNSPLHF
>TRBV7-9|TRBJ2-3|few|TRBD2
TGTGCCAGCAGCTCTTTTAGCGGGGGGGCTTCAGATACGCAGTATTTT
CASSSFSGGASDTQYF
>TRBV7-9|TRBJ1-1|.|TRBD1
TGTGCCAGCAGCTTATACGAGGGACAGGTGAACACTGAAGCTTTCTTT
CASSLYEGQVNTEAFF